What follows are 31 T cell receptor beta chains derived from one specimen sequenced in a study of shared clonotypes between healthy human individuals. Libraries were prepared by immunoSEQ multiplex PCR; TCRdb keeps only in-frame clonotypes and omits some of them. Here the sample spans fewer than 3 million clones, around 90% being singletons. Specimen: naive CD4+ T cells from PBMCs. This sample's subset: CD45RA+ positively selected. Receptors were obtained from a man between 18 and 29 years old in good health. Some clones in this sample may be carry-over from other donors' samples.

V is TRBV19 and J is TRBJ2-7; maybe TRBD2 (6 bases). The V and J ends lost 3 bases and 2 bases respectively, with 14 bases between them. Germline V gene sequence: CDR1 LNHDA, CDR2 SQIVND (reference sequence). The CDR3 is 15 amino acids. CDR3 in amino acids: CASSIGSEGTYEQYF. In DNA, the CDR3 is TGTGCCAGTAGTATTGGATCGGAGGGGACCTACGAGCAGTACTTC.

This chain links TRBV5-1 with TRBJ1-1; 7 nucleotides match TRBD1. In germline, CDR1 is SGHRS, CDR2 YFSETQ. J gave up 4 bases and V 4 bases, and 13 bases lay outside the gene matches. This CDR3 has 16 residues. The CDR3: CASSPRVGTAGTEAFF. The CDR3 DNA reads TGCGCCAGCAGCCCGCGCGTAGGGACAGCGGGCACTGAAGCTTTCTTT.

This chain links TRBV4-2 with TRBJ2-1, with a weak D call TRBD2 (6 bases). This CDR3 spans 14 amino acids. The V end was cut by 0 bases, the J end by 13 bases, with 16 bases between. From germline, CDR1 is LGHNA and CDR2 YNFKEQ. The CDR3 nucleotides are TGTGCCAGCAGCCAAGAATTTTCCGGGAGCCTCCAGTTCTTC. This encodes CASSQEFSGSLQFF.

The V and J genes are TRBV28 and TRBJ1-1; tentative D call: TRBD1 (6 bases). This CDR3 has 15 amino acids. The ends were cut back, 6 bases at V and 5 bases at J, with 19 bases in the middle. The V gene's germline CDR1 is MDHEN and CDR2 SYDVKM. This chain's CDR3 is CASRYPDGGQTEAFF. CDR3 coding DNA: TGTGCCAGCAGGTACCCCGACGGGGGGCAAACTGAAGCTTTCTTT.

The chain is built from TRBV7-3 and TRBJ2-6, with a tentative D call TRBD2 (6 bases). Germline-derived CDR1 and CDR2 are SGHTA and FQGTGA. The germline V and J ends were trimmed by 5 bases and 2 bases, with 10 bases remaining between them. The CDR3 has 15 residues. The DNA for the CDR3 is TGTGCCAGCAGCCCAGGCGGGGCTGGGGCCAACGTCCTGACTTTC. This sequence encodes CASSPGGAGANVLTF.

V usage is TRBV7-8 and J usage is TRBJ2-4; D remains unclear. V was shortened by 1 base and J by 8 bases, with 9 bases between the two germline ends. Germline loops: CDR1 SGHVS, CDR2 FQNEAQ. The CDR3 contains 13 residues. This CDR3 reads CASSLGPQDIQYF. CDR3 in DNA: TGTGCCAGCAGCTTAGGTCCTCAGGACATTCAGTACTTC.

The chain employs TRBV14 and TRBJ2-7; 12 nucleotides agree with TRBD2. Unmatched junction bases numbered 2, after V lost 2 bases and J lost 6 bases. Germline loops: CDR1 SGHDN, CDR2 FVKESK. The length of the CDR3 is 14 residues. CDR3 loop: CASSQLLAGGEQYF. CDR3 coding DNA: TGTGCCAGCAGCCAACTACTAGCGGGAGGCGAGCAGTACTTC.

This clone was recorded only once. This rearrangement joins TRBV5-1 to TRBJ2-5; 7 bases map to TRBD2. CDR3 length: 16 amino acids. CDR1 and CDR2 (germline): SGHRS, YFSETQ. The junction had 10 bases not matched to a gene; V was cut back by 4 bases and J by 1 base. The CDR3 DNA reads as TGCGCCAGCAGCACGACCGGGACTACGGGCCAAGAGACCCAGTACTTC. Encoded protein: CASSTTGTTGQETQYF. The entire variable domain, with the rest obtained from reference TRBV5-1 and TRBJ2-5, is as follows: KAGVTQTPRYLIKTRGQQVTLSCSPISGHRSVSWYQQTPGQGLQFLFEYFSETQRNKGNFPGRFSGRQFSNSRSEMNVSTLELGDSALYLCASSTTGTTGQETQYFGPGTRLLVL.

This chain uses TRBV29-1 with TRBJ1-5; D is perhaps TRBD1 (5 bases). The CDR3 sequence is 15 residues long. Germline loops: CDR1 SQVTM, CDR2 ANQGSEA. With 6 bases removed from V and 5 bases from J, the gap between germline ends came to 20 bases. The DNA for the CDR3 is TGCAGCGTCCAGTCCAACGGGGGGAGGGATCAGCCCCAGCATTTT. It specifies CSVQSNGGRDQPQHF.

V gene TRBV5-1 combines with J gene TRBJ2-7; 7 positions agree with TRBD1. Per germline, CDR1 SGHRS and CDR2 YFSETQ. The CDR3 is 15 residues long. The V gene end was trimmed by 1 base and the J gene end by 3 bases; junction bases not matched to a gene: 7. CDR3 region: CASSLTTGSNYEQYF. Written as DNA, the CDR3 is TGCGCCAGCAGCTTGACGACAGGGAGTAACTACGAGCAGTACTTC.

The J gene is TRBJ2-3, the V gene TRBV4-1, with 10 nucleotides matching TRBD1. Germline V lookup: CDR1 MGHRA, CDR2 YSYEKL. Losses at the gene ends were 3 bases for V and 5 bases for J; bases not matched to a gene: 8. The CDR3 length is 16 residues. CDR3 nucleotide sequence: TGCGCCAGCAGCCAGATTGGGACAGGGGTAGGAGATACGCAGTATTTT. It yields the protein CASSQIGTGVGDTQYF.

CDR3 sequence: CASSSRQGPSYNEQFF. CDR3 DNA sequence: TGTGCCAGCAGCTCACGACAGGGGCCCTCTTACAATGAGCAGTTCTTC. The gene calls are TRBV11-2 and TRBJ2-1; 8 nucleotides match TRBD1. Germline values: CDR1 SGHAT, CDR2 FQNNGV. J gave up 4 bases and V 4 bases, and 9 bases lay outside the gene matches. The CDR3 is made up of 16 amino acids.

V is TRBV7-3 and J is TRBJ2-1; 15 nucleotides agree with TRBD2. The CDR3 spans 19 residues. CDR1 SGHTA and CDR2 FQGTGA come from the germline V gene. V lost 1 base, J lost 9 bases, and 13 bases stayed unmatched. The CDR3 nucleotides are TGTGCCAGCAGCTTAAGGCCCGGAGGACTAGCGGGAGGGCCGGGTGAGCAGTTCTTC. Amino acids: CASSLRPGGLAGGPGEQFF.

The chain couples TRBV9 to TRBJ1-4, with D tentatively TRBD1 (6 bases). This CDR3 has 14 amino acids. CDR1 SGDLS and CDR2 YYNGEE come from the germline V gene. Deletions cut 4 bases from V and 6 bases from J, with 13 bases between. The chain's CDR3 is CASSSRGDYEKLFF. CDR3 coding DNA: TGTGCCAGCAGCTCAAGGGGGGACTATGAAAAACTGTTTTTT.

The chain links TRBV29-1 to TRBJ2-2; no reliable D call. This CDR3 is 12 amino acids long. The V gene lost 3 bases and the J gene lost 7 bases, with 9 bases spanning the gap. The germline CDR1 and CDR2 sequences are SQVTM and ANQGSEA. DNA for the CDR3: TGCAGCGTTGATGGGTGGGGCGGGGAGCTGTTTTTT. Amino acids: CSVDGWGGELFF.

This chain links TRBV28 with TRBJ2-6, with a possible D match to TRBD1 (6 bases). The V end lost 3 bases, the J end lost 3 bases, and 9 bases lay between the germline ends. CDR3 length equals 15 residues. Per the germline V gene, CDR1 is MDHEN and CDR2 is SYDVKM. The CDR3 loop is CASSLGALGANVLTF. The CDR3 nucleotides read TGTGCCAGCAGTTTGGGGGCGCTTGGGGCCAACGTCCTGACTTTC.

The V call is TRBV28, the J call TRBJ1-1, with a weak D call TRBD1 (6 bases). Trimming took 6 bases from V and 0 from J, leaving 11 bases between them. The length of the CDR3 is 14 residues. The V gene's germline CDR1 is MDHEN and CDR2 SYDVKM. The CDR3 bases are TGTGCCAGCAGCCAGACAGGTCTGAACACTGAAGCTTTCTTT. As protein: CASSQTGLNTEAFF.

The V gene is TRBV29-1, the J gene TRBJ2-1; 12 positions match TRBD2. The CDR3 length is 16 residues. V lost 1 base and J lost 5; bases outside the gene matches: 6. Germline values: CDR1 SQVTM, CDR2 ANQGSEA. The CDR3 coding sequence is TGCAGCGTTGAAGCCTATACTAGCGGGAGGCACAATGAGCAGTTCTTC. Residues: CSVEAYTSGRHNEQFF.

Comment on this clone: Other DNA sequences in the same sample also yield this CDR3. This chain links TRBV29-1 with TRBJ2-3; D is ambiguous. Trimming stripped 7 bases from V and 3 bases from J, with 5 bases between. Germline V lookup: CDR1 SQVTM, CDR2 ANQGSEA. This CDR3 is built from 10 residues. Written as DNA, the CDR3 is TGCAGCGGGGGAACAGATACGCAGTATTTT. It encodes CSGGTDTQYF.

Turning to this clone: One junction end does not reproduce the germline sequence, and a read error may be involved. The V gene is TRBV5-1, the J gene TRBJ2-7, with TRBD1 as a possible D gene (5 bases). Germline CDR1 and CDR2: SGHRS and YFSETQ. There are 14 residues in the CDR3. This chain's CDR3 is CASSFIILDREKSF. The CDR3 bases are TGCGCCAGCAGCTTCATAATACTCGACAGAGAAAAGTCCTTC.

This sequence joins TRBV5-6 and TRBJ1-1, with D maybe TRBD1 (5 bases). Trimming took 1 base from V and 5 from J, leaving 12 bases between them. Germline CDR1 reads SGHDT; CDR2 reads YYEEEE. CDR3 length equals 14 residues. CDR3 sequence reads: CASSLPQGLTEAFF. The CDR3 bases are TGTGCCAGCAGCTTGCCCCAGGGATTAACTGAAGCTTTCTTT.

The chain couples TRBV5-1 to TRBJ2-5; TRBD2 agrees at 11 bases. The CDR3 has 16 amino acids. V was clipped by 4 bases and J by 1 base; unmatched bases: 6. The germline V gene encodes CDR1 SGHRS and CDR2 YFSETQ. CDR3 coding DNA: TGCGCCAGCAGCCCGACTAGCGGGACCGTCCAAGAGACCCAGTACTTC. It specifies CASSPTSGTVQETQYF.

The chain carries TRBV9 and TRBJ2-5; no firm D call. V lost 0 bases and J lost 0, with 3 bases in between. From germline, CDR1 is SGDLS and CDR2 YYNGEE. CDR3 length: 13 residues. The CDR3 is CASSVGHQETQYF. In DNA form, the CDR3 reads TGTGCCAGCAGCGTAGGGCACCAAGAGACCCAGTACTTC.

The J gene is TRBJ2-7, the V gene TRBV10-3, with 11 bases identical to TRBD2. The length of the CDR3 is 15 residues. The germline V gene has CDR1 ENHRY and CDR2 SYGVKD. The V and J ends lost 6 bases and 2 bases, in that order; junction bases with no gene match: 6. The CDR3, as DNA: TGTGCCATCAGCCCAACTAGCGGGAGAACCTACGAGCAGTACTTC. Amino acids: CAISPTSGRTYEQYF.

The chain combines TRBV27 with TRBJ2-3; D tentatively fits TRBD1 or TRBD2 (6 bases each). The CDR3 loop spans 17 amino acids. CDR1 MNHEY and CDR2 SMNVEV come from the germline V gene (reference sequence). Between the trimmed V and J ends, which lost 6 bases and 9 bases, there was a span of 28 bases. CDR3 sequence (DNA): TGTGCCAGCAGGTCATTAATCGACCGGGTCTCCGGGGGCACGCAGTATTTT. Translated, it gives CASRSLIDRVSGGTQYF.

The sample holds one count of this clone. Other nucleotide sequences in the sample specify the same CDR3. The genes are TRBV7-2 and TRBJ2-3; D is unclear. Germline loops: CDR1 SGHTA, CDR2 FQGNSA. CDR3 size: 12 residues. The V gene lost 5 bases and the J gene lost 6 bases, with 9 bases spanning the gap. CDR3 bases: TGTGCCAGCAGCCCCCGGTCGGATACGCAGTATTTT. Amino acids: CASSPRSDTQYF.

This clone was seen only a few times. This sequence joins TRBV19 and TRBJ1-5; D is undetermined. Trimming stripped 7 bases from V and 7 bases from J, with 17 bases between. The CDR3 has 14 residues. Germline CDR1 is LNHDA and CDR2 is SQIVND (reference sequence). The CDR3 sequence: CASNSYGGFQPQHF. Written as DNA, the CDR3 is TGTGCCAGTAACTCCTATGGAGGCTTCCAGCCCCAGCATTTT. Supplemented by reference TRBV19 and TRBJ1-5, the full variable domain reads DGGITQSPKYLFRKEGQNVTLSCEQNLNHDAMYWYRQDPGQGLRLIYYSQIVNDFQKGDIAEGYSVSREKKESFPLTVTSAQKNPTAFYLCASNSYGGFQPQHFGDGTRLSIL.

The chain couples TRBV5-4 to TRBJ2-3; 9 bases are shared with TRBD1. Germline CDR1 SGHNT, CDR2 YYREEE (reference sequence). Trimming took 3 bases from V and 1 from J; bases not matched to a gene: 0. The CDR3 runs to 14 residues. The CDR3 coding sequence is TGTGCCAGCAGCTGGGACAGGGGCACAGATACGCAGTATTTT. Amino acids: CASSWDRGTDTQYF.

The chain has TRBV7-8 and TRBJ2-1; D gene uncertain. The length of the CDR3 is 13 residues. Germline CDR1 SGHVS, CDR2 FQNEAQ. Trimming removed 1 base from V and 15 bases from J, with 16 bases in between. The CDR3 region is CASSLDWAGWTFF. Written as DNA, the CDR3 is TGTGCCAGCAGCTTAGATTGGGCAGGCTGGACGTTCTTC.

The chain carries TRBV4-1 and TRBJ1-5, with D uncertain. The V and J ends lost 2 bases and 0 bases respectively, with 5 bases between them. This CDR3 is built from 14 residues. Looked up from germline, CDR1 is MGHRA and CDR2 is YSYEKL. CDR3 nucleotides: TGCGCCAGCAGCCAACCCTATAGCAATCAGCCCCAGCATTTT. Translated, it gives CASSQPYSNQPQHF.

The chain has TRBV9 and TRBJ1-2; D not certain. Looked up from germline, CDR1 is SGDLS and CDR2 is YYNGEE. CDR3 length: 15 amino acids. V lost 3 bases and J lost 0, with 12 bases in between. CDR3 sequence (DNA): TGTGCCAGCAGCGGAAGACACCTAGCTAACTATGGCTACACCTTC. Its protein is CASSGRHLANYGYTF.